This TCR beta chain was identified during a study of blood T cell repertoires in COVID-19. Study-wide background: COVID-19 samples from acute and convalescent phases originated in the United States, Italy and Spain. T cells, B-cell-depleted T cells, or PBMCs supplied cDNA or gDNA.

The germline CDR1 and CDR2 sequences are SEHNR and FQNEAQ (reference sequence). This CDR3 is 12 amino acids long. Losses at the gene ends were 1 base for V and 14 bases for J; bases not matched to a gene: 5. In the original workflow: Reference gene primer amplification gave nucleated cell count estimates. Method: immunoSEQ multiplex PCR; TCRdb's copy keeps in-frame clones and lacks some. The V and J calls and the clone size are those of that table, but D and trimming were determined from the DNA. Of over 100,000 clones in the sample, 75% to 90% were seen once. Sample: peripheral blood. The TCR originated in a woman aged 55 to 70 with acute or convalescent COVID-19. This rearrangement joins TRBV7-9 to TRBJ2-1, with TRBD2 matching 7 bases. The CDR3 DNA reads TGTGCCAGCAGCTTAGATTTTCGGGGGGAGTTCTTC. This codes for CASSLDFRGEFF.